Sequencing of this TCR beta chain was carried out in a study of PD-1 blockade in classical Hodgkin lymphoma (dated by TCRdb to 2018 to 2021). Describing the broader study: Nivolumab dosing was 3 mg/kg intravenously every 2 weeks, continuing until either disease progression or unacceptable toxicity. The study used TCR beta sequencing and CyTOF to define a peripheral blood immune signature of response to PD-1 blockade in classical Hodgkin lymphoma.

Beyond this particular receptor, the publication reports: A significant rise by C4D1 was seen in CD4+ but not CD8+ TCR diversity (p=0.0027 vs p=0.16), with the rise being most apparent in complete responders (p=0.02). Among trial patients, those achieving complete response had baseline diversity similar to that of newly diagnosed patients, while diversity was significantly lower in partial responders and progressors. Lower diversity was seen in patients whose nivolumab began less than 1 year after ASCT, and these patients were left out of later analyses so that immune reconstitution would not confound the results. Baseline TCR diversity was reported as lower in newly diagnosed patients than in healthy donors, and lower still in relapsed/refractory patients. The study was restricted to a single clinical trial cohort, and the causes of repertoire differences, possibly disease activity or prior therapy, were left undefined.

Per the publication, the time point label means: cycle 2 day 1 (C2D1) of nivolumab. All trial patients had relapsed after autologous stem cell transplantation, with cohorts A, B and C differing in prior brentuximab vedotin exposure. The trial cohort included 55 to 65 patients with relapsed/refractory classical Hodgkin lymphoma, and each patient had a best overall response of complete response, partial response or progressive disease. Trial patients were treated with single-agent nivolumab in the multi-cohort phase II CheckMate 205 trial. An independent review committee assessed best overall response by applying the 2007 International Working Group response criteria. PBMCs from the trial were collected at three points: immediately before nivolumab initiation (C1D1), and during therapy at cycle 2 day 1 and cycle 4 day 1. After peripheral blood was drawn into 8 mL Vacutainer Cell Preparation Tubes, PBMCs were isolated by centrifugation and then cryopreserved.

As concerns this clone: It lacks a known antigen. There are no base qualities to consult, and no much larger clone falls within one base.

Genomic DNA was extracted with the Qiagen DNeasy kit from unsorted PBMCs and from negatively selected CD4+ and CD8+ fractions. Using primers that anneal to V and J segments, immunoSEQ multiplex PCR amplified the TCR beta CDR3 regions. A synthetic immune receptor repertoire was used to minimize amplification bias, and any remaining bias was removed computationally after sequencing. Per the original workflow: Repertoire diversity was quantified as the Shannon entropy index using custom Python scripts. Unsorted, CD4+ and CD8+ repertoires were examined separately, except in combined analyses, for which CD4+ and CD8+ sequences were merged in silico. Clonal expansion was defined as a frequency increase of at least 2-fold after treatment compared with C1D1, and clones undetected at baseline were assigned a pseudocount of 0.5. Clones with 0 or 1 copy at C1D1 were classified as singleton clones, and clones with 2 or more copies were classified as non-singleton clones. Clones expanded in unsorted samples were annotated as CD4+, CD8+ or unknown by matching protein sequences in sorted samples from the same patient. Wilcoxon tests were applied to paired samples to test diversity changes from C1D1 to C4D1. Here the immuneACCESS table is served through TCRdb, limited to in-frame sequences with V and J called. Missing clones are a known gap in these copies; in checked studies unresolved V genes cover under half, and the rest lacks a known reason. The V and J calls and clone size were taken over from that table, and D and trimming were inferred from the DNA. In all, the sample holds about 94,000 clones, and 89% of those were seen once. Together, the top ten hold roughly a tenth of the sample.

For CDR1 and CDR2, the germline V gene lists MGHRA and YSYEKL. V loses 5 bases of germline sequence and J loses 3 bases, and the interval between the two ends is 13 bases. Spanning cysteine to phenylalanine, the CDR3 consists of 14 amino acids. Only the CDR3 DNA is retained, 42 bases long and in frame from the first base. The rearranged chain carries TRBV4-1 and TRBJ2-5, and perhaps TRBD2 as D gene, on 5 matching bases. Here the sequenced sample was peripheral blood mononuclear cells (PBMCs), taken before the second cycle of nivolumab. The TCR sequence derives from a human donor with classical Hodgkin lymphoma. The CDR3: CASSAGLSKETQYF. The base sequence is TGCGCCAGCAGCGCCGGACTGTCAAAAGAGACCCAGTACTTC.